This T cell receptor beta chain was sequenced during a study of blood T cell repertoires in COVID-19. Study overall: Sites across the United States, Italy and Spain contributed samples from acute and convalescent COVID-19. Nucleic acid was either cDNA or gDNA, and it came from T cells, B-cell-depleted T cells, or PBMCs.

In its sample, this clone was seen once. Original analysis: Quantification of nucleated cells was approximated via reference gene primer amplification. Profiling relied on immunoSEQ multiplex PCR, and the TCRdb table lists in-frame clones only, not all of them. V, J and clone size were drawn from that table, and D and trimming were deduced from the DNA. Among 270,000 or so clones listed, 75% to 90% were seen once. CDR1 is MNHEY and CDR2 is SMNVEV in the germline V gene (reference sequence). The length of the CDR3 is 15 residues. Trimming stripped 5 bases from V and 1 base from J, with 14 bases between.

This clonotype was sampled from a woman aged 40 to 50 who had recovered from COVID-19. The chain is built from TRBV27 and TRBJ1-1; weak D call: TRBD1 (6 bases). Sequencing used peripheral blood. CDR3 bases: TGTGCCAGCAGTCCCCAGGGGTTAGCGAACACTGAAGCTTTCTTT. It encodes CASSPQGLANTEAFF.